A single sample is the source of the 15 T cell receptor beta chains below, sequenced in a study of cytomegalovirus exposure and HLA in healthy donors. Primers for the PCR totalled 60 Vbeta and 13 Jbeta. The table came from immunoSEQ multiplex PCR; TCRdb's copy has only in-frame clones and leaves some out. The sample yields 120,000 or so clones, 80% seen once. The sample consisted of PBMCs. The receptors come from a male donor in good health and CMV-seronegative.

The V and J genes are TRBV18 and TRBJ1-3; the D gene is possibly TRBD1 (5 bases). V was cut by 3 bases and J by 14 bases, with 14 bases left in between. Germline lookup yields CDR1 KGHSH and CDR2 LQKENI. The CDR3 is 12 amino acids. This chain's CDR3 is CASSPTERELYF. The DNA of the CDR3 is TGTGCCAGCTCACCGACAGAGCGGGAACTATATTTT.

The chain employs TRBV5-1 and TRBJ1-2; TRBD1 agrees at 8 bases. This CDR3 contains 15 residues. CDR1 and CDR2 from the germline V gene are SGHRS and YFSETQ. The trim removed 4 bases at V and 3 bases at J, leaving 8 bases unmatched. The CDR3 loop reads CASSPWGGQDYGYTF. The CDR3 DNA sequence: TGCGCCAGCAGCCCCTGGGGGGGACAGGACTATGGCTACACCTTC.

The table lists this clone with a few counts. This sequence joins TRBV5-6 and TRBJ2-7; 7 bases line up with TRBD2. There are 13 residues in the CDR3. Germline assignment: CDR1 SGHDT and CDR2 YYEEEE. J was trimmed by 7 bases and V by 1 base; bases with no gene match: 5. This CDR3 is CASSLLLGGEQYF. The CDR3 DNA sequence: TGTGCCAGCAGCTTGCTTTTGGGGGGGGAGCAGTACTTC.

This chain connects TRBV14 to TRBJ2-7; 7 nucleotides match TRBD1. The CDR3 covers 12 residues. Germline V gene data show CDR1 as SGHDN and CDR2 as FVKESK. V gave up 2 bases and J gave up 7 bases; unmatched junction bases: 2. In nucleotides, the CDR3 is TGTGCCAGCAGCCAAACAGGGGCTGAGCAGTACTTC. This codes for CASSQTGAEQYF.

CDR3 sequence: CASSYSSKTGELFF. For the CDR3, the DNA is TGTGCCAGCAGTTACTCGAGTAAGACCGGGGAGCTGTTTTTT. This rearrangement joins TRBV6-5 to TRBJ2-2; the D is unclear. This CDR3 contains 14 residues. The germline V gene has CDR1 MNHEY and CDR2 SVGAGI. V lost 0 bases, J lost 5 bases, and 7 bases lay in between.

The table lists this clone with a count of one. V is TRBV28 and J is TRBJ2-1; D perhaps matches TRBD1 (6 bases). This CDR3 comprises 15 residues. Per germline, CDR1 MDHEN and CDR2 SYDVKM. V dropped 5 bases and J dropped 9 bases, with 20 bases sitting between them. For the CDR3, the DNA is TGTGCCAGCAGTACCAGGGGTAAAGGTCTGGGTGAGCAGTTCTTC. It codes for CASSTRGKGLGEQFF. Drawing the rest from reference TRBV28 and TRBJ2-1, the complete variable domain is DVKVTQSSRYLVKRTGEKVFLECVQDMDHENMFWYRQDPGLGLRLIYFSYDVKMKEKGDIPEGYSVSREKKERFSLILESASTNQTSMYLCASSTRGKGLGEQFFGPGTRLTVL.

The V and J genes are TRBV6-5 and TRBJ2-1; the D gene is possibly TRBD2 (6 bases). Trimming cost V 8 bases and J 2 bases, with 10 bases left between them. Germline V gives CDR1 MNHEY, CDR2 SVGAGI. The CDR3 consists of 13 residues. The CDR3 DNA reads TGTGCCAGCGGGCGGGGCGCCTACAATGAGCAGTTCTTC. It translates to CASGRGAYNEQFF.

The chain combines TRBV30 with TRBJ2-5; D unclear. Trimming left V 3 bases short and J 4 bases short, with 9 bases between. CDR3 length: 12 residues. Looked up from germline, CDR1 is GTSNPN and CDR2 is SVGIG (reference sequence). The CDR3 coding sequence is TGTGCCTGGAGCCACCCAGGAGAGACCCAGTACTTC. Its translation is CAWSHPGETQYF.

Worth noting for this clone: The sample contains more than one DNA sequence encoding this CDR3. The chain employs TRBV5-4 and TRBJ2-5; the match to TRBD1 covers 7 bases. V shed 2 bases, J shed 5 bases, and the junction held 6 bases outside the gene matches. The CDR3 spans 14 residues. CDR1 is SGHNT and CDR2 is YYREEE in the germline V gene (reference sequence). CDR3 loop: CASSLTGVRETQYF. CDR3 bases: TGTGCCAGCAGCTTAACAGGGGTCAGGGAGACCCAGTACTTC. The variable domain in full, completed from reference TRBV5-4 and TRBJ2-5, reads ETGVTQSPTHLIKTRGQQVTLRCSSQSGHNTVSWYQQALGQGPQFIFQYYREEENGRGNFPPRFSGLQFPNYSSELNVNALELDDSALYLCASSLTGVRETQYFGPGTRLLVL.

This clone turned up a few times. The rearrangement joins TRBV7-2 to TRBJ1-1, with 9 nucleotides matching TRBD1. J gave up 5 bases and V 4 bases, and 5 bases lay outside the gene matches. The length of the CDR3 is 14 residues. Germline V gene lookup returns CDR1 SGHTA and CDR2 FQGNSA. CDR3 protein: CASSSDRGRTEAFF. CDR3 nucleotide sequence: TGTGCCAGCAGCTCGGACAGGGGTCGGACTGAAGCTTTCTTT.

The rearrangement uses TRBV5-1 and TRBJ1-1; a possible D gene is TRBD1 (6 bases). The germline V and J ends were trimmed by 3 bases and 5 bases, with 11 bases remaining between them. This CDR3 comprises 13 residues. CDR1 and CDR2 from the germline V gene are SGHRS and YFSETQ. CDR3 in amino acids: CASSYGGRTEAFF. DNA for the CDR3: TGCGCCAGCAGCTATGGGGGCCGGACTGAAGCTTTCTTT.

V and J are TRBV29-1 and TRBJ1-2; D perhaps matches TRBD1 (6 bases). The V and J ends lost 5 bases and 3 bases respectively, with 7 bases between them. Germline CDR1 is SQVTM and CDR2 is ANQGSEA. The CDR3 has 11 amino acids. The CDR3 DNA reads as TGCAGCGTTCGGACAGACTATGGCTACACCTTC. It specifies CSVRTDYGYTF.

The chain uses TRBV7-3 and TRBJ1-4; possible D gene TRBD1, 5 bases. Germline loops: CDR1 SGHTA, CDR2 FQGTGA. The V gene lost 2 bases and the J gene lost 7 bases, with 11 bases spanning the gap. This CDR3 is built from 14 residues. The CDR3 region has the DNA TGTGCCAGCAGCTTACTGGGGGGGAGTGAAAAACTGTTTTTT. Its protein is CASSLLGGSEKLFF.

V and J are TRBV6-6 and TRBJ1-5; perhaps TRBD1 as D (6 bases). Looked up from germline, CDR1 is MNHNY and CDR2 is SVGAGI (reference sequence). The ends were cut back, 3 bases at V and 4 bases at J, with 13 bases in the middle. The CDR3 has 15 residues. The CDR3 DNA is TGTGCCAGCAGTTATGGGGGCAGGGGTAATCAGCCCCAGCATTTT. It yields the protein CASSYGGRGNQPQHF.

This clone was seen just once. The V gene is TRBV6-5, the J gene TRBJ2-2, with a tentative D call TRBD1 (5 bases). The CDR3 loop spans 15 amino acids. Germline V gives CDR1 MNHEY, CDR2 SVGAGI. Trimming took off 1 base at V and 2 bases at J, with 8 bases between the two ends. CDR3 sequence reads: CASSYFQGNTGELFF. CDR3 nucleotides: TGTGCCAGCAGTTACTTCCAGGGCAACACCGGGGAGCTGTTTTTT.